These 4 T cell receptor beta chains originate from one sample sequenced in a study of Tregs in tolerant kidney transplant recipients. Recipients received nonmyeloablative bone marrow transplants from related graft donors, with transient mixed chimerism. Sequencing was performed with immunoSEQ multiplex PCR; in TCRdb, only in-frame clones are kept and a portion is missing. The sample yields about 15,000 clones, of which the top ten take up roughly 3.8%. The source material was CD4+ T cells from blood (PBMCs), sampled 12 months after the transplant. The source of these receptors is a human patient who received a combined kidney and bone marrow transplant. The T cells may partly be graft donor cells.

About this clone: The sequenced fragment ends 3 residues before the CDR3 boundary, so the rest is inferred from the germline J gene. The J gene is TRBJ2-7, the V gene TRBV20-1; the match to TRBD1 covers 7 bases. J lost 6 bases, V lost 0 bases, and 11 bases had no gene match. Germline V CDR1 and CDR2: DFQATT, SNEGSKA (reference sequence). The CDR3 has 15 amino acids. The sequenced CDR3 bases are TGCAGTGCTAGAGAGCAGAGGGGGCGATTATCCGAG. This encodes CSAREQRGRLSE. The whole CDR3 is CSAREQRGRLSEQYF.

About this clone itself: The CDR3 end is not reached by the read, which stops 3 residues before it; the germline J gene fills it in. The rearrangement links TRBV20-1 to TRBJ1-1; 7 bases agree with TRBD1. Germline loops: CDR1 DFQATT, CDR2 SNEGSKA (reference sequence). The trim removed 3 bases at V and 3 bases at J, leaving 1 base unmatched. The CDR3 loop spans 12 amino acids. The DNA read from the CDR3 is TGCAGTGCTAGTACAGGGGACACTGAA. It yields the protein CSASTGDTE. The whole CDR3 is CSASTGDTEAFF.

Note on this clone: The read ends 3 residues early relative to the CDR3; the germline J gene fills the gap. The V and J genes are TRBV7-9 and TRBJ2-4, with 9 bases fitting TRBD1. CDR1 is SEHNR, CDR2 FQNEAQ, per germline (reference sequence). This CDR3 is 14 amino acids long. V shed 5 bases and J 7 bases; nucleotides not matched to a gene: 6. The part of the CDR3 DNA that was read is TGTGCCAGCAGCATTGGGACAGGGAGGAACATT. This codes for CASSIGTGRNI. In full, the CDR3 is CASSIGTGRNIQYF.

In regard to this clone: The read terminates 3 residues ahead of where the CDR3 ends, so the germline J gene completes it. The chain recombines TRBV20-1 with TRBJ1-2; D not certain. The CDR3 loop spans 16 amino acids. The V and J ends lost 4 bases and 2 bases respectively, with 20 bases between them. Germline CDR1 reads DFQATT; CDR2 reads SNEGSKA (reference sequence). CDR3 DNA (partial): TGCAGTGCTATTGGACGGACTTTACGACTCAACTATGGC. It yields the protein CSAIGRTLRLNYG. The entire CDR3 protein is CSAIGRTLRLNYGYTF.